This is a list of T cell receptor beta chains from one sample in a study of a mutant IDH1 vaccine in newly diagnosed glioma. The method was immunoSEQ multiplex PCR; TCRdb's version includes in-frame clones alone and lacks a portion of them. The sample shows 50,000 to 70,000 clones, 85% to 90% of them seen only once. These receptors lack a known antigen. This sample comprised PBMCs, obtained from a glioma patient whose treatment included an IDH1 peptide vaccine. Receptors originate from a man aged 40-49 years with glioma. Both conserved end residues are part of each CDR3. The D gene is left open where the match is weak. Rows may omit the clone size; those that give it use once, few, many or a size class.

J | V | D | size | DNA | CDR3
TRBJ2-1 | TRBV21-1 | . | . | TGTGCCCGATGGGAGAGCTCCTACAATGAGCAGTTCTTC | CARWESSYNEQFF
TRBJ2-3 | TRBV4-1 | . | . | TGCGCCAGCAGCCAAGAGGGTAGGGGGGATACGCAGTATTTT | CASSQEGRGDTQYF
TRBJ1-2 | TRBV27 | . | once | TGTGCCAGCAGGGGGTACTATGGCTACACCTTC | CASRGYYGYTF
TRBJ2-3 | TRBV5-4 | . | . | TGTGCCAGCTCAAACCCAGCTACGCAGTATTTT | CASSNPATQYF
TRBJ2-1 | TRBV5-4 | TRBD1 | . | TGTGCCAGCAGAACCCGGGACAGGGGGTTTGGCAATGAGCAGTTCTTC | CASRTRDRGFGNEQFF
TRBJ2-7 | TRBV7-2 | . | once | TGTGCCAGCAGCCAAGGGATGGGTTACGAGCAGTACTTC | CASSQGMGYEQYF
TRBJ1-1 | TRBV4-3 | TRBD1 | . | TGCGCCAGCAGCCGGGAGGGACAGGGCACTGAAGCTTTCTTT | CASSREGQGTEAFF
TRBJ2-7 | TRBV18 | . | . | TGTGCCAGCTCACCAGGGTCCGAACGCCCCTACGAGCAGTACTTC | CASSPGSERPYEQYF
TRBJ1-5 | TRBV19 | TRBD1 | once | TGTGCCAGTGAGGACAGGGACTATAGCAATCAGCCCCAGCATTTT | CASEDRDYSNQPQHF
TRBJ1-4 | TRBV5-1 | . | . | TGCGCCAGCAGCTTGTCAGGGGATGAAAAACTGTTTTTT | CASSLSGDEKLFF
TRBJ1-1 | TRBV19 | . | . | TGTGCCAGTAGTATTTTCGCCTCGGGTACTGAAGCTTTCTTT | CASSIFASGTEAFF
TRBJ2-5 | TRBV6-5 | . | . | TGTGCCAGCAGTCCACAGGCACAAGAGACCCAGTACTTC | CASSPQAQETQYF
TRBJ1-4 | TRBV4-2 | TRBD1 | . | TGTGCCAGCAGCGTGGACAGGGGGCGTGAAAAACTGTTTTTT | CASSVDRGREKLFF
TRBJ1-2 | TRBV25-1 | TRBD1 | . | TGTGCCAGCAGGGCGGGACAGATCCATGGCTACACCTTC | CASRAGQIHGYTF
TRBJ1-3 | TRBV5-1 | . | . | TGCGCCAGCAGGATAGCCGACCCCATCTTTGGAAACACCATATATTTT | CASRIADPIFGNTIYF
TRBJ1-1 | TRBV19 | . | . | TGTGCCAGTCACGTGAGGGGGGTTTCTGAAGCTTTCTTT | CASHVRGVSEAFF
TRBJ2-5 | TRBV4-2 | . | . | TGTGCCAGCAGCCAAGGCACGAGCGGCCAAGAGACCCAGTACTTC | CASSQGTSGQETQYF
TRBJ2-7 | TRBV18 | . | . | TGTGCCAGCTCCCCCAGGATAGGAGGGCCCTACGAGCAGTACTTC | CASSPRIGGPYEQYF
TRBJ2-7 | TRBV7-9 | . | few | TGTGCCAGCAGCAACAAGGCGGGGGCTCTACTAGGGGAGCAGTACTTC | CASSNKAGALLGEQYF
TRBJ2-2 | TRBV4-2 | . | . | TGTGCCAGCAGCCAAGATGTGGGGATAGGGAACACCGGGGAGCTGTTTTTT | CASSQDVGIGNTGELFF
TRBJ2-7 | TRBV7-8 | TRBD1 | . | TGTGCCAGCAGCTTTCGGACAGGGTTGTACGAGCAGTACTTC | CASSFRTGLYEQYF
TRBJ2-5 | TRBV19 | TRBD2 | . | TGTGCCAGTAGTAGGGGAGCGGGAGTCGGAGAGACCCAGTACTTC | CASSRGAGVGETQYF
TRBJ1-4 | TRBV10-3 | TRBD1 | . | TGTGCCATCAGTGAACAGGGGACGGGTGAAAAACTGTTTTTT | CAISEQGTGEKLFF
TRBJ2-1 | TRBV6-5 | TRBD2 | . | TGTGCCAGCAGGGGGACTAGGGGGTCAGGTGAGCAGTTCTTC | CASRGTRGSGEQFF
TRBJ2-7 | TRBV5-1 | . | . | TGCGCCAGCAGCGGTTCCTACGAGCAGTACTTC | CASSGSYEQYF